This T cell receptor beta chain was observed in a study of regulatory T cells in long-lasting Graves disease. About the research overall: Newly diagnosed Graves' patients had taken antithyroid drugs under 3 months.

Trimming stripped 6 bases from V and 0 bases from J, with 11 bases between. Germline CDR1 is SNHLY and CDR2 is FYNNEI. The CDR3 sequence is 14 residues long. Notes on the study in general: Accuracy could have been hurt by small sample size. Relative to new patients (966), persistent patients exhibited greater sharing of public clonotypes (approximately 2,700). The study found TRBV28, TRBJ1-2 and TRBJ2-5 favored in persistent disease.

Arm-PCR with iRepertoire HTBI primers amplified the CDR3 regions for these TCR beta libraries. TCRdb reanalysed the multiplex PCR reads using MiXCR and keeps one entry per CDR3 protein. In the table there are 450,000 to 700,000 distinct CDR3 sequences, 13% of which are singletons. Time point in this sample: newly diagnosed GD, antithyroid drugs for less than 3 months. There was RNA extracted from PBMCs, and the TCR library was made from it. This clonotype was seen ten or more times. What it binds is unknown. This same sample was also taken into another study, of T cells in Graves' hyperthyroidism and ophthalmopathy.

This chain connects TRBV2 to TRBJ1-1; D is unclear. The specimen comprised peripheral blood mononuclear cells (PBMCs), sampled at new diagnosis, from a patient treated with antithyroid drugs. The clonotype originates from a man aged 25 to 40 with Graves disease. This CDR3 reads CASRLVGVNTEAFF. CDR3 DNA: TGTGCCAGCAGACTAGTCGGGGTGAACACTGAAGCTTTCTTT.